The 21 T cell receptor beta chains below come from one sample, sequenced in a study of tumor-infiltrating lymphocytes in primary liver carcinoma. The investigators made TCR beta cDNA from about 500 ng total RNA, using a constant-region primer. TCR beta libraries came from three nested multiplex PCR rounds using slightly modified ARM-PCR. A C-beta reverse primer and TRBV1-TRBV30 forward primers served in each of the first two PCR rounds, at around 10 cycles apiece. TCRdb reanalysed the multiplex PCR reads using MiXCR and keeps one entry per CDR3 protein. The table records fewer than 85,000 distinct CDR3 sequences, roughly 71% of them present only once. Taking about 18-30 mg of unsorted bulk tissue, the authors co-extracted RNA and DNA. Sequenced material: tumor-adjacent normal liver tissue. The receptors shown here come from a man in his forties with primary liver carcinoma and hepatitis B virus infection.

On this clonotype itself: At one boundary the junction diverges from the germline segment, which might be a read error. CDR3 sequence: CASSLDRGYGCTF. The CDR3 coding sequence is TGTGCCAGCAGCTTGGACAGGGGCTATGGCTGCACATTC. The V and J genes are TRBV11-2 and TRBJ1-2; 9 bases map to TRBD1. Germline values: CDR1 SGHAT, CDR2 FQNNGV. The CDR3 extends over 13 amino acids.

A remark on this clonotype: The junction departs from germline at one end; a sequencing error may be responsible. The chain is built from TRBV4-2 and TRBJ1-5; D perhaps matches TRBD1 (6 bases). Germline V gives CDR1 LGHNA, CDR2 YNFKEQ. The length of the CDR3 is 16 residues. DNA for the CDR3: TGTGCCAGCAGCCAAGATTTAGGGGGTACCAATCAGCCCCGGCATTTT. Its protein is CASSQDLGGTNQPRHF.

This chain connects TRBV5-4 to TRBJ2-5; no definite D call. CDR1 is SGHNT and CDR2 is YYREEE in the germline V gene (reference sequence). The CDR3 has 14 residues. Deletions cut 5 bases from V and 12 bases from J, with 23 bases between. CDR3 sequence (DNA): TGTGCCAGCAGTCTCGCGTCCCTGGGTGAGATCAAGTACTTC. As protein: CASSLASLGEIKYF.

Points on this clonotype: No conserved phenylalanine or tryptophan ends this CDR3, so it is likely a read error. The J gene is TRBJ2-7, the V gene TRBV11-2, with D possibly being TRBD2 (6 bases). The CDR3 runs to 14 residues. Germline V lookup: CDR1 SGHAT, CDR2 FQNNGV. The chain's CDR3 is CAGSPRGDPYEQYL. Here the CDR3 DNA reads TGTGCCGGCAGCCCACGCGGGGATCCCTACGAGCAGTACTTA.

In regard to this clonotype: Because it lacks the conserved phenylalanine or tryptophan at the end, this CDR3 is likely a read error. The rearrangement joins TRBV11-2 to TRBJ2-5; 7 nucleotides agree with TRBD2. This CDR3 region has 15 residues. The V gene's germline CDR1 is SGHAT and CDR2 FQNNGV. CDR3 coding DNA: TGTGCCAGTAGCTTCTCCGGGCCCCCACGGGAGGCCCAGTACTTA. It specifies CASSFSGPPREAQYL.

This clonotype was picked up a small number of times. A single base separates this from a much larger clone, so it may be a read error. The conserved phenylalanine or tryptophan is not found at the CDR3 terminus, so this likely reflects a read error. The chain has TRBV11-2 and TRBJ1-1; no definite D call. From germline, CDR1 is SGHAT and CDR2 FQNNGV. This CDR3 contains 13 residues. The V and J ends lost 1 base and 0 bases respectively, with 3 bases between them. The CDR3 DNA reads TGTGCCAGCAGCTTAGGCCTGAACACTGAAGCTTTCTAT. The encoded protein is CASSLGLNTEAFY.

The chain links TRBV4-1 to TRBJ2-7; 11 bases are shared with TRBD2. The trim removed 3 bases at V and 1 base at J, leaving 5 bases unmatched. Germline CDR1 MGHRA, CDR2 YSYEKL. The CDR3 extends over 16 amino acids. CDR3 sequence reads: CASSQATSGGSYEQYF. CDR3 nucleotides: TGCGCCAGCAGCCAGGCTACTAGCGGGGGTTCCTACGAGCAGTACTTC.

Remarks on this clonotype: It is likely a read error, because the conserved phenylalanine at the end of the CDR3 is missing. The DNA is left out, because the CDR3 cannot be placed on it with certainty; the CDR3 is given as TCRdb lists it. The chain couples TRBV4-1 to TRBJ2-2; the table's D call, TRBD1, was not checked against the DNA. Germline CDR1 and CDR2: MGHRA and YSYEKL. The CDR3 extends over 16 residues, inclusive of both ends. The CDR3 loop reads CASNDLNRGLTGELFC.

A word on this clonotype: At one of its ends the junction is not consistent with the germline gene, which may arise from a read error. The J gene is TRBJ2-3, the V gene TRBV11-3, with 11 bases fitting TRBD2. This CDR3 has 18 residues. Germline CDR1 SGHNT, CDR2 YENEEA. Here the CDR3 DNA reads TGTGCCAACAGCTCCCCCCTGACTAGCGGGAAGAATACAGATACGCAGTATTTT. Amino acids: CANSSPLTSGKNTDTQYF.

This clonotype is labeled as medium-sized. The chain carries TRBV11-2 and TRBJ2-1, with D possibly being TRBD1 (6 bases). Germline V gives CDR1 SGHAT, CDR2 FQNNGV. Deletions cut 4 bases from V and 8 bases from J, with 12 bases between. The CDR3 extends over 13 amino acids. The CDR3 sequence: CASSSLGGYEQFF. Here the CDR3 DNA reads TGTGCCAGCAGCTCCCTTGGGGGCTATGAGCAGTTCTTC.

Concerning this clonotype itself: It may be a read error: a sequence one base away is much more abundant. This chain links TRBV5-1 with TRBJ2-7; 8 bases are shared with TRBD2. CDR1 is SGHRS and CDR2 is YFSETQ in the germline V gene. CDR3 length equals 15 residues. CDR3 sequence reads: CASGLTSAYSYEQYF. CDR3 sequence (DNA): TGCGCCAGCGGCTTGACTAGCGCATACTCCTACGAGCAGTACTTC. Variable domain in full (rest from reference TRBV5-1 and TRBJ2-7): KAGVTQTPRYLIKTRGQQVTLSCSPISGHRSVSWYQQTPGQGLQFLFEYFSETQRNKGNFPGRFSGRQFSNSRSEMNVSTLELGDSALYLCASGLTSAYSYEQYFGPGTRLTVT.

Ten or more counts support this clonotype. The rearrangement links TRBV5-1 to TRBJ2-2, with D possibly being TRBD2 (6 bases). This CDR3 is built from 15 residues. Trimming left V 5 bases short and J 0 bases short, with 11 bases between. CDR1 and CDR2 from the germline V gene are SGHRS and YFSETQ. The CDR3 DNA follows: TGCGCCAGCAGGAGAGGAGGGGCGAACACCGGGGAGCTGTTTTTT. Translating it yields CASRRGGANTGELFF.

This clonotype was detected many times. The chain employs TRBV19 and TRBJ1-1; D not resolved. CDR1 LNHDA and CDR2 SQIVND come from the germline V gene (reference sequence). V lost 5 bases, J lost 6 bases, and 7 bases lay in between. The CDR3 contains 11 residues. The DNA for the CDR3 is TGTGCCAGTAGTGCCGGGCCTGAAGCTTTCTTT. This translates into CASSAGPEAFF. The full variable domain, completed using reference TRBV19 and TRBJ1-1, is DGGITQSPKYLFRKEGQNVTLSCEQNLNHDAMYWYRQDPGQGLRLIYYSQIVNDFQKGDIAEGYSVSREKKESFPLTVTSAQKNPTAFYLCASSAGPEAFFGQGTRLTVV.

The chain carries TRBV30 and TRBJ1-4, with 7 bases matching TRBD1. The CDR3 length is 13 residues. Trimming cost V 6 bases and J 7 bases; bases outside gene matches: 8. Germline loops: CDR1 GTSNPN, CDR2 SVGIG (reference sequence). The CDR3 loop reads CACLDRPSEKLFF. The CDR3 DNA follows: TGTGCCTGTCTGGACAGGCCGAGTGAAAAACTGTTTTTT.

At least ten counts were recorded for this clonotype. The chain employs TRBV6-1 and TRBJ2-3; weak D call: TRBD2 (6 bases). CDR3 length: 14 residues. With 8 bases removed from V and 5 bases from J, the gap between germline ends came to 17 bases. Germline V gene data show CDR1 as MNHNS and CDR2 as SASEGT. CDR3 region: CASCLGLGQDTQYF. CDR3 DNA: TGTGCCAGCTGTCTGGGACTGGGCCAAGATACGCAGTATTTT.

Of note for this clonotype: The CDR3 does not close with the conserved phenylalanine or tryptophan, likely indicating a read error. The V and J genes are TRBV5-6 and TRBJ2-2; D unclear. Germline V gene sequence: CDR1 SGHDT, CDR2 YYEEEE. The CDR3 spans 15 residues. CDR3 nucleotide sequence: TGCGCCAGCAGCTTTCAAGGTTGGGAATCCGGGGAGCTGTTTATT. This sequence encodes CASSFQGWESGELFI.

This clonotype appeared many times. Germline and junction disagree at one end, which may indicate a read error. The chain has TRBV6-5 and TRBJ2-3, with 11 bases identical to TRBD2. Germline-derived CDR1 and CDR2 are MNHEY and SVGAGI. The CDR3 has 12 residues. CDR3 sequence (DNA): TGTGCCAGCAGTCTTAGCGGGAGGGGACTGCACTTT. Protein sequence: CASSLSGRGLHF.

A note on this clonotype: A read error is possible here, since a much larger clone lies one base away. The V gene is TRBV24-1, the J gene TRBJ2-3; D remains ambiguous. CDR3 length: 14 amino acids. Germline assignment: CDR1 KGHDR and CDR2 SFDVKD. CDR3 sequence (DNA): TGTGCCACCAGTGATTCGGACGGCTGGGATACGCATTATTTT. Translating it yields CATSDSDGWDTHYF.

This rearrangement joins TRBV5-4 to TRBJ2-7; tentative D call: TRBD1 (5 bases). The CDR3 covers 14 residues. The ends were cut back, 3 bases at V and 2 bases at J, with 12 bases in the middle. CDR1 and CDR2 from the germline V gene are SGHNT and YYREEE (reference sequence). The DNA for the CDR3 is TGTGCCAGCAGCTGGGGCTACGGGCCCTACGAGCAGTACGTC. It encodes CASSWGYGPYEQYV.

CDR3 sequence: CASTRRSTGNTDTQYF. The CDR3 coding sequence is TGTGCCAGCACCAGAAGAAGTACGGGGAACACAGATACGCAGTATTTT. V is TRBV11-2 and J is TRBJ2-3, with D maybe TRBD2 (5 bases). Germline V gene lookup returns CDR1 SGHAT and CDR2 FQNNGV. The CDR3 has 16 residues. V was cut by 7 bases and J by 2 bases, with 19 bases left in between. Supplemented by reference TRBV11-2 and TRBJ2-3, the full variable domain reads EAGVAQSPRYKIIEKRQSVAFWCNPISGHATLYWYQQILGQGPKLLIQFQNNGVVDDSQLPKDRFSAERLKGVDSTLKIQPAKLEDSAVYLCASTRRSTGNTDTQYFGPGTRLTVL.

The chain carries TRBV9 and TRBJ2-5; D might be TRBD2 (6 bases). The CDR3 loop spans 14 amino acids. CDR1 SGDLS and CDR2 YYNGEE come from the germline V gene. Trimming left V 0 bases short and J 9 bases short, with 15 bases between. The CDR3 bases are TGTGCCAGCAGCGTAGGACAACTAGCTCTGGCCCAGTACTTC. It yields the protein CASSVGQLALAQYF.